Below are 5 T cell receptor beta chains sequenced from a single sample in a study of sequential checkpoint blockade in melanoma. Repertoires were generated with immunoSEQ multiplex PCR, while TCRdb's copy carries only in-frame clones and drops some. This table has 20,000 to 25,000 clones, roughly four fifths appearing once. Noted treatment: randomized to nivolumab then ipilimumab (arm A) or the reverse (arm B). The sequencing used CD8+ T cells sorted from blood (inferred from file names), collected from a patient given nivolumab and ipilimumab in sequence. These receptor sequences come from a human donor with melanoma.

This chain joins TRBV5-1 and TRBJ1-5, with D uncertain. The V end lost 0 bases, the J end lost 8 bases, and 12 bases lay between the germline ends. Germline values: CDR1 SGHRS, CDR2 YFSETQ. This CDR3 has 14 amino acids. In DNA, the CDR3 is TGCGCCAGCAGCTTGGGGGAGGCCCGGGAGCCCCAGCATTTT. This gives the protein CASSLGEAREPQHF.

The CDR3 DNA is TGTGCCAGCTCACTTGAGCTGCGGTACCAAGAGACCCAGTACTTC. It codes for CASSLELRYQETQYF. V is TRBV18 and J is TRBJ2-5, with D unresolved. Trimming stripped 4 bases from V and 0 bases from J, with 12 bases between. Per germline, CDR1 KGHSH and CDR2 LQKENI. The CDR3 contains 15 residues.

This clone was counted a single time. This chain links TRBV7-9 with TRBJ2-1, with 10 bases that match TRBD2. With 3 bases clipped from V and 5 bases from J, the junction kept 7 bases outside the gene matches. Germline CDR1 SEHNR, CDR2 FQNEAQ (reference sequence). This CDR3 spans 16 amino acids. The CDR3 nucleotides are TGTGCCAGCAGCTTCTCTAGCGGGAGTGGTAACAATGAGCAGTTCTTC. Amino acid sequence: CASSFSSGSGNNEQFF.

The table lists this clone with a few counts. The chain combines TRBV5-1 with TRBJ1-5; tentatively, D is TRBD1 (5 bases). Germline loops: CDR1 SGHRS, CDR2 YFSETQ. V lost 0 bases and J lost 0, with 7 bases in between. This CDR3 has 15 amino acids. As DNA, the CDR3 is TGCGCCAGCAGCTTGGAGGGGTTTAGCAATCAGCCCCAGCATTTT. This codes for CASSLEGFSNQPQHF.

This rearrangement joins TRBV7-9 to TRBJ2-2; no clear D. CDR3 length: 16 amino acids. Per germline, CDR1 SEHNR and CDR2 FQNEAQ (reference sequence). The ends were cut back, 1 base at V and 4 bases at J, with 13 bases in the middle. This CDR3 reads CASSLGSPYSTGELFF. CDR3 coding DNA: TGTGCCAGCAGCTTAGGATCTCCCTACAGCACCGGGGAGCTGTTTTTT.